This entry lists 18 T cell receptor beta chains sequenced from one sample in a study of shared clonotypes between healthy human individuals. Clones were sequenced by immunoSEQ multiplex PCR, and TCRdb holds only the in-frame ones, with some missing. Among 800,000 to 1,200,000 clones listed, approximately 80% were seen once. The sequencing input was memory CD4+ T cells from PBMCs. As to subset: CD45RA-negative fraction. Receptor source: a man between 18 and 29 years old in good health. Some clones in this sample may be carry-over from other donors' samples.

The J gene is TRBJ1-4, the V gene TRBV18; possibly TRBD1 for D (6 bases). CDR1 and CDR2 from the germline V gene are KGHSH and LQKENI. The CDR3 is 15 residues long. V was clipped by 7 bases and J by 2 bases, with 14 bases between them. CDR3 residues: CASFEQQGTNEKLFF. Here the CDR3 DNA reads TGTGCCAGCTTCGAACAACAGGGTACTAATGAAAAACTGTTTTTT.

The chain links TRBV11-3 to TRBJ2-2; no reliable D call. Germline CDR1 SGHNT, CDR2 YENEEA. There are 16 residues in the CDR3. V was shortened by 5 bases and J by 0 bases, with 13 bases between the two germline ends. CDR3 residues: CASSKDYGTNTGELFF. CDR3 bases: TGTGCCAGCAGCAAGGATTACGGAACGAACACCGGGGAGCTGTTTTTT. The variable domain in full, completed from reference TRBV11-3 and TRBJ2-2, reads EAGVVQSPRYKIIEKKQPVAFWCNPISGHNTLYWYLQNLGQGPELLIRYENEEAVDDSQLPKDRFSAERLKGVDSTLKIQPAELGDSAVYLCASSKDYGTNTGELFFGEGSRLTVL.

The chain couples TRBV6-1 to TRBJ1-2; D not resolved. V was shortened by 8 bases and J by 4 bases, with 20 bases between the two germline ends. The CDR3 is 15 residues long. Germline V lookup: CDR1 MNHNS, CDR2 SASEGT. This CDR3 is CASLLSIGGLYGYTF. The CDR3 DNA sequence: TGTGCCAGCCTCCTCTCGATCGGCGGACTCTATGGCTACACCTTC.

The J gene is TRBJ2-7, the V gene TRBV5-8; no definite D call. V was clipped by 7 bases and J by 3 bases, with 5 bases between them. Germline V gene data show CDR1 as SGHTS and CDR2 as YDEGEE. The CDR3 covers 10 residues. The CDR3 DNA is TGTGCCAGCGCCGGCTACGAGCAGTACTTC. Translation: CASAGYEQYF.

The J gene is TRBJ2-3, the V gene TRBV28; 8 bases match TRBD2. Per the germline V gene, CDR1 is MDHEN and CDR2 is SYDVKM. The CDR3 extends over 15 amino acids. After removal of 3 bases from V and 4 bases from J, the junction contained 6 bases not matched to a gene. CDR3 in amino acids: CASSLPSGRPDTQYF. The DNA for the CDR3 is TGTGCCAGCAGTTTGCCCAGCGGGAGACCAGATACGCAGTATTTT.

The chain has TRBV9 and TRBJ2-7; D remains ambiguous. V gave up 4 bases and J gave up 0 bases, with 8 bases separating them. Germline CDR1 reads SGDLS; CDR2 reads YYNGEE. The CDR3 has 13 residues. The CDR3 sequence: CASSPPGSYEQYF. DNA of the CDR3: TGTGCCAGCAGCCCCCCCGGCTCCTACGAGCAGTACTTC. The whole variable domain, filled in from reference TRBV9 and TRBJ2-7, reads DSGVTQTPKHLITATGQRVTLRCSPRSGDLSVYWYQQSLDQGLQFLIQYYNGEERAKGNILERFSAQQFPDLHSELNLSSLELGDSALYFCASSPPGSYEQYFGPGTRLTVT.

This clone has only one observation. The gene calls are TRBV9 and TRBJ2-1; D remains ambiguous. CDR1 is SGDLS, CDR2 YYNGEE, per germline. This CDR3 spans 16 amino acids. Trimming pared 0 bases from V and 4 bases from J, leaving 14 bases between. CDR3 protein: CASSVAPDHSYNEQFF. The CDR3 coding sequence is TGTGCCAGCAGCGTAGCTCCAGATCATTCATACAATGAGCAGTTCTTC.

The V call is TRBV5-1, the J call TRBJ1-2; D not certain. Trimming stripped 3 bases from V and 3 bases from J, with 12 bases between. The CDR3 is 14 amino acids. CDR1 and CDR2 from the germline V gene are SGHRS and YFSETQ. DNA for the CDR3: TGCGCCAGCAGCTCGACTACGCCCGACTATGGCTACACCTTC. It is translated as CASSSTTPDYGYTF.

This chain uses TRBV28 with TRBJ1-5, with 8 bases aligning to TRBD1. The junction had 5 bases not matched to a gene; V was cut back by 6 bases and J by 4 bases. CDR1 is MDHEN and CDR2 is SYDVKM in the germline V gene. CDR3 size: 14 residues. CDR3 sequence reads: CASSPQGANQPQHF. The CDR3 DNA sequence: TGTGCCAGCAGCCCTCAGGGGGCTAATCAGCCCCAGCATTTT. Together with reference TRBV28 and TRBJ1-5, the CDR3 gives the full variable domain: DVKVTQSSRYLVKRTGEKVFLECVQDMDHENMFWYRQDPGLGLRLIYFSYDVKMKEKGDIPEGYSVSREKKERFSLILESASTNQTSMYLCASSPQGANQPQHFGDGTRLSIL.

In regard to this clone: Other nucleotide sequences from this sample produce the same CDR3. CDR3 region: CASSPGTGGYEQYF. The CDR3 region has the DNA TGCGCCAGCAGCCCCGGGACAGGGGGCTACGAGCAGTACTTC. The chain combines TRBV5-1 with TRBJ2-7; 11 positions agree with TRBD1. CDR1 is SGHRS and CDR2 is YFSETQ in the germline V gene. The ends lost 4 bases at V and 3 bases at J; junction bases unmatched: 3. This CDR3 has 14 amino acids.

The chain employs TRBV15 and TRBJ2-1; 11 nucleotides agree with TRBD2. CDR1 LNHNV and CDR2 YYDKDF come from the germline V gene (reference sequence). V lost 3 bases, J lost 4 bases, and 8 bases stayed unmatched. This CDR3 has 17 amino acids. CDR3 residues: CATSRSPSGRIYNEQFF. As DNA, the CDR3 is TGTGCCACCAGCAGGAGCCCTAGCGGGAGGATTTACAATGAGCAGTTCTTC. Full variable domain (remainder filled in from reference TRBV15 and TRBJ2-1): DAMVIQNPRYQVTQFGKPVTLSCSQTLNHNVMYWYQQKSSQAPKLLFHYYDKDFNNEADTPDNFQSRRPNTSFCFLDIRSPGLGDTAMYLCATSRSPSGRIYNEQFFGPGTRLTVL.

The chain joins TRBV11-2 to TRBJ2-3; tentative D call: TRBD1 (6 bases). There are 17 residues in the CDR3. CDR1 and CDR2 (germline): SGHAT, FQNNGV. V was pared by 5 bases and J by 5 bases, with 23 bases between. As DNA, the CDR3 is TGTGCCAGCAGCCCCGTCGAGGGGGATCGGTCCGTAGATACGCAGTATTTT. Translation: CASSPVEGDRSVDTQYF.

V and J are TRBV7-2 and TRBJ2-7; a weak D match, TRBD1 (6 bases). The V and J ends lost 5 bases and 2 bases respectively, with 16 bases between them. CDR3 length: 15 amino acids. CDR1 and CDR2 from the germline V gene are SGHTA and FQGNSA. CDR3 sequence: CASSLRTDSPYEQYF. The DNA of the CDR3 is TGTGCCAGCAGCCTTAGGACGGACAGTCCCTACGAGCAGTACTTC.

The CDR3 DNA is TGCGCCAGCAGTTCCGACAGGGGGATGAGGGGCTACACCTTC. It codes for CASSSDRGMRGYTF. The chain employs TRBV5-1 and TRBJ1-2; 9 nucleotides agree with TRBD1. V lost 5 bases and J lost 8; bases outside the gene matches: 10. The CDR3 covers 14 residues. Germline CDR1 reads SGHRS; CDR2 reads YFSETQ.

The rearrangement links TRBV5-1 to TRBJ2-7, with a weak D call TRBD2 (5 bases). Germline values: CDR1 SGHRS, CDR2 YFSETQ. The CDR3 is made up of 17 amino acids. V dropped 4 bases and J dropped 2 bases, with 22 bases sitting between them. The CDR3 DNA is TGCGCCAGCAGCGGCGAGGGTGTAAGCGTTTCAGCCTACGAGCAGTACTTC. It codes for CASSGEGVSVSAYEQYF.

To note about this clone: The same CDR3 can be traced to other DNA sequences in this sample. CDR3 in DNA: TGTGCCAGCAGTCCCGGAGGCACAGATACGCAGTATTTT. Its translation: CASSPGGTDTQYF. V is TRBV25-1 and J is TRBJ2-3; unclear D gene. V gave up 5 bases and J gave up 1 base, with 7 bases separating them. The length of the CDR3 is 13 residues. Germline CDR1 reads MGHDK; CDR2 reads SYGVNS.

The genes are TRBV19 and TRBJ2-7, with TRBD1 identical over 7 bases. This CDR3 contains 14 residues. Losses at the gene ends were 9 bases for V and 1 base for J; bases not matched to a gene: 9. Looked up from germline, CDR1 is LNHDA and CDR2 is SQIVND (reference sequence). The CDR3 region has the DNA TGTGCCAGCCGTGGGACAGATCGATCCTACGAGCAGTACTTC. It codes for CASRGTDRSYEQYF. Full variable domain (remainder filled in from reference TRBV19 and TRBJ2-7): DGGITQSPKYLFRKEGQNVTLSCEQNLNHDAMYWYRQDPGQGLRLIYYSQIVNDFQKGDIAEGYSVSREKKESFPLTVTSAQKNPTAFYLCASRGTDRSYEQYFGPGTRLTVT.

The chain recombines TRBV7-9 with TRBJ2-1, with TRBD2 matching over 8 bases. Trimming removed 6 bases from V and 0 bases from J; junction bases left unmatched: 7. From germline, CDR1 is SEHNR and CDR2 FQNEAQ (reference sequence). This CDR3 region has 16 residues. The CDR3 bases are TGTGCCAGCAGTCGTCTAAGCGGGAGCTCCTACAATGAGCAGTTCTTC. As protein: CASSRLSGSSYNEQFF.